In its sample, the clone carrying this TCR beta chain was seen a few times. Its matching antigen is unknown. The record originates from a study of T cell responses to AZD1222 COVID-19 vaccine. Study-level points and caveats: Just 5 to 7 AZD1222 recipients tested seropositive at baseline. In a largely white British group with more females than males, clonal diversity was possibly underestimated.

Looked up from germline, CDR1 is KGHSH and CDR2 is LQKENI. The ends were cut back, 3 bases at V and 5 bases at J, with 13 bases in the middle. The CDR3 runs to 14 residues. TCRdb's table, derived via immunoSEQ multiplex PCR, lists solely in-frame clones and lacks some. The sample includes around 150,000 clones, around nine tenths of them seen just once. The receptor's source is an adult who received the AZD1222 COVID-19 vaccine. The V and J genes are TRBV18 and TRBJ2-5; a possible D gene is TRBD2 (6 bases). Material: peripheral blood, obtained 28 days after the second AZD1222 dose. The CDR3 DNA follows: TGTGCCAGCTCACCCCGGCAAGGGAGGGAGACCCAGTACTTC. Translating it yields CASSPRQGRETQYF.